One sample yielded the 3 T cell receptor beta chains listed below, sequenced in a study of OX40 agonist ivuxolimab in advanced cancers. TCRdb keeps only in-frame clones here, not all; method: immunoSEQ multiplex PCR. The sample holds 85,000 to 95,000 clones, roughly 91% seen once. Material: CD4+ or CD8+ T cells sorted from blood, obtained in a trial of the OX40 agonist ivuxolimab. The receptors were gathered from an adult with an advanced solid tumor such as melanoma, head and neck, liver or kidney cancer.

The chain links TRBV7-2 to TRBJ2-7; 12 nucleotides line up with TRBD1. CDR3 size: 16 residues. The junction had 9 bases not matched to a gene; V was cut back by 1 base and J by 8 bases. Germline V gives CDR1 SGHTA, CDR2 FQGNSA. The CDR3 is CASSLVSGTGGGQQYF. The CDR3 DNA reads TGTGCCAGCAGCTTAGTATCCGGGACAGGGGGCGGGCAGCAGTACTTC.

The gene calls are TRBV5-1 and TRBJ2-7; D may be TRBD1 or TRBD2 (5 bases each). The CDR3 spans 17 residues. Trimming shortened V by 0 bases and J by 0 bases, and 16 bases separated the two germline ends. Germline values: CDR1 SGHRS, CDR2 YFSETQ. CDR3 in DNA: TGCGCCAGCAGCTTGGCGGGGCAGGGAATGAGCTCCTACGAGCAGTACTTC. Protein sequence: CASSLAGQGMSSYEQYF.

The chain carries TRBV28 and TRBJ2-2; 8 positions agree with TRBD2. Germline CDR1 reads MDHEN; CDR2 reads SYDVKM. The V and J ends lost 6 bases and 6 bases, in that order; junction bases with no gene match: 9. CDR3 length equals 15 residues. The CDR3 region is CASSPGTSFAGELFF. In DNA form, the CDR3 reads TGTGCCAGCAGCCCCGGGACTAGTTTCGCCGGGGAGCTGTTTTTT.